The next 25 T cell receptor beta chains were all read from a single sample in a study of blood T cell repertoires in COVID-19. Sequencing was performed with immunoSEQ multiplex PCR; in TCRdb, only in-frame clones are kept and a portion is missing. The sample holds about 70,000 clones, 87% seen once. Sequencing used peripheral blood. These receptors all stem from a man between 45 and 60 years old with active COVID-19.

The V gene is TRBV4-3, the J gene TRBJ1-2; 7 nucleotides agree with TRBD1. Per germline, CDR1 LGHNA and CDR2 YSLEER. CDR3 length: 17 amino acids. The V segment lost 1 base and the J segment 1 base; nucleotides outside the gene matches: 9. CDR3 DNA: TGCGCCAGCAGCCAAGGCCCCAGGGACAGATATAACTATGGCTACACCTTC. Its translation: CASSQGPRDRYNYGYTF.

The chain recombines TRBV6-5 with TRBJ2-7; 7 bases fit TRBD1. Germline CDR1 MNHEY, CDR2 SVGAGI. CDR3 length: 15 residues. V was clipped by 7 bases and J by 0 bases; unmatched bases: 9. In nucleotides, the CDR3 is TGTGCCAGCACCGTTGACAGGGACCTCTCCTACGAGCAGTACTTC. This encodes CASTVDRDLSYEQYF.

The chain has TRBV15 and TRBJ1-3, with D uncertain. Germline-derived CDR1 and CDR2 are LNHNV and YYDKDF (reference sequence). The CDR3 is 14 residues long. V shed 1 base and J shed 0 bases, with 4 bases lying between them. CDR3 sequence reads: CATSRGVSGNTIYF. As DNA, the CDR3 is TGTGCCACCAGCAGAGGAGTCTCTGGAAACACCATATATTTT. The variable domain in full, with the rest retrieved from reference TRBV15 and TRBJ1-3, is DAMVIQNPRYQVTQFGKPVTLSCSQTLNHNVMYWYQQKSSQAPKLLFHYYDKDFNNEADTPDNFQSRRPNTSFCFLDIRSPGLGDTAMYLCATSRGVSGNTIYFGEGSWLTVV.

V is TRBV13 and J is TRBJ2-1, with 9 bases identical to TRBD2. After removal of 4 bases from V and 6 bases from J, the junction contained 4 bases not matched to a gene. Germline V gives CDR1 PRHDT, CDR2 FYEKMQ (reference sequence). The CDR3 sequence is 14 residues long. CDR3 protein: CASSSREGRNEQFF. In nucleotides, the CDR3 is TGTGCCAGCAGCTCGCGGGAGGGCCGCAATGAGCAGTTCTTC.

The chain couples TRBV24-1 to TRBJ2-2; 10 bases are shared with TRBD1. The CDR3 length is 16 residues. Germline V gives CDR1 KGHDR, CDR2 SFDVKD. Unmatched junction bases numbered 5, after V lost 3 bases and J lost 5 bases. The CDR3 is CATSDGDRGWTGELFF. The CDR3 bases are TGTGCCACCAGTGATGGGGACAGGGGATGGACCGGGGAGCTGTTTTTT.

The chain has TRBV29-1 and TRBJ2-1; TRBD2 matches at 16 bases. The V and J ends lost 6 bases and 4 bases, in that order; junction bases with no gene match: 9. This CDR3 contains 17 residues. The germline gives CDR1 SQVTM, CDR2 ANQGSEA. The DNA of the CDR3 is TGCAGCGTGGCCGGGACTAGCGGGAGGGTCGGGTACAATGAGCAGTTCTTC. Encoded protein: CSVAGTSGRVGYNEQFF.

The chain couples TRBV11-2 to TRBJ1-2; 9 bases are a match to TRBD1. Germline lookup yields CDR1 SGHAT and CDR2 FQNNGV. V lost 7 bases, J lost 4 bases, and 13 bases stayed unmatched. The CDR3 has 16 amino acids. CDR3 DNA sequence: TGTGCCAGCATACCGGGACAGGGTCGGTTAAGCTATGGCTACACCTTC. Its translation: CASIPGQGRLSYGYTF.

The chain joins TRBV7-2 to TRBJ2-7; the D gene is possibly TRBD2 (6 bases). Germline assignment: CDR1 SGHTA and CDR2 FQGNSA. Trimming pared 5 bases from V and 3 bases from J, leaving 20 bases between. There are 16 residues in the CDR3. Here the CDR3 reads CASSRSSGGTNYEQYF. The CDR3 DNA is TGTGCCAGCAGCCGTTCTTCTGGCGGGACGAACTACGAGCAGTACTTC.

The genes are TRBV28 and TRBJ2-1; 10 nucleotides line up with TRBD1. CDR1 is MDHEN, CDR2 SYDVKM, per germline. After removal of 6 bases from V and 1 base from J, the junction contained 6 bases not matched to a gene. CDR3 size: 16 residues. CDR3 protein: CASRHRDRGSYNEQFF. In nucleotides, the CDR3 is TGTGCCAGCAGACACCGGGACAGGGGATCCTACAATGAGCAGTTCTTC.

This clone appeared once. The CDR3 nucleotides read TGTGCCAGCAGATGGACTAGCGGGAGCAATGAGCAGTTCTTC. It encodes CASRWTSGSNEQFF. This chain uses TRBV6-5 with TRBJ2-1; 13 bases are a match to TRBD2. V lost 6 bases, J lost 6 bases, and 2 bases stayed unmatched. Germline V gene lookup returns CDR1 MNHEY and CDR2 SVGAGI. CDR3 length: 14 amino acids.

The chain couples TRBV5-1 to TRBJ2-7, with D possibly TRBD1 on 6 matching bases. V lost 0 bases to trimming and J lost 3 bases, with 13 bases between them. The germline V gene encodes CDR1 SGHRS and CDR2 YFSETQ. The CDR3 length is 15 residues. CDR3 sequence: CASSLGWMDSYEQYF. The CDR3 coding sequence is TGCGCCAGCAGCTTGGGGTGGATGGACAGCTACGAGCAGTACTTC.

Only a few counts were recorded for this clone. The chain recombines TRBV27 with TRBJ2-7, with 9 bases fitting TRBD1. Per germline, CDR1 MNHEY and CDR2 SMNVEV (reference sequence). CDR3 length: 14 residues. V was pared by 4 bases and J by 3 bases, with 4 bases of the junction left unmatched. The CDR3 nucleotides read TGTGCCAGCAGTTGGGACAGGGATAACTACGAGCAGTACTTC. Amino acids: CASSWDRDNYEQYF.

The V and J genes are TRBV19 and TRBJ2-5; perhaps TRBD1 as D (6 bases). Germline V CDR1 and CDR2: LNHDA, SQIVND (reference sequence). CDR3 length equals 17 residues. Trimming pared 1 base from V and 5 bases from J, leaving 20 bases between. This chain's CDR3 is CASSIATVGAPGETQYF. The CDR3 coding sequence is TGTGCCAGTAGTATAGCGACCGTGGGGGCGCCGGGGGAGACCCAGTACTTC.

The table lists this clone with a count of one. The J gene is TRBJ1-6, the V gene TRBV10-2; D uncertain. The CDR3 spans 13 residues. The germline CDR1 and CDR2 sequences are WSHSY and SAAADI. Trimming left V 6 bases short and J 7 bases short, with 10 bases between. CDR3 loop: CASRAYGNSPLHF. The DNA for the CDR3 is TGCGCCAGCAGAGCGTATGGGAATTCACCCCTCCACTTT.

The chain combines TRBV7-6 with TRBJ2-5; D ambiguous. Trimming pared 5 bases from V and 1 base from J, leaving 8 bases between. Germline V gives CDR1 SGHVS, CDR2 FNYEAQ. This CDR3 is built from 13 residues. In DNA form, the CDR3 reads TGTGCCAGCAGCCGAGAACCCCAAGAGACCCAGTACTTC. As protein: CASSREPQETQYF.

This clone was recorded a few times. This chain connects TRBV9 to TRBJ2-4; TRBD1 matches 10 bases. The germline gives CDR1 SGDLS, CDR2 YYNGEE. V lost 4 bases and J lost 7; bases outside the gene matches: 5. This CDR3 is 14 amino acids long. CDR3 nucleotide sequence: TGTGCCAGCAGCCCCGGGACAGGGGTTAACATTCAGTACTTC. It translates to CASSPGTGVNIQYF. The whole variable domain, remainder taken from reference TRBV9 and TRBJ2-4, is DSGVTQTPKHLITATGQRVTLRCSPRSGDLSVYWYQQSLDQGLQFLIQYYNGEERAKGNILERFSAQQFPDLHSELNLSSLELGDSALYFCASSPGTGVNIQYFGAGTRLSVL.

The CDR3 sequence: CASSLEGQGATRRNEQFF. CDR3 sequence (DNA): TGTGCCAGCAGCTTAGAGGGACAGGGGGCCACACGACGGAATGAGCAGTTCTTC. This sequence joins TRBV7-8 and TRBJ2-1, with 12 bases matching TRBD1. Per germline, CDR1 SGHVS and CDR2 FQNEAQ. V shed 1 base and J 7 bases; nucleotides not matched to a gene: 11. The CDR3 runs to 18 residues.

This clone appeared a single time. The chain employs TRBV2 and TRBJ1-1, with D unclear. Trimming removed 6 bases at V and 1 base at J, with 12 bases between. This CDR3 region has 14 residues. Germline CDR1 is SNHLY and CDR2 is FYNNEI. CDR3 sequence (DNA): TGTGCCAGCAGGAAGGAGTTGGGGAACACTGAAGCTTTCTTT. This sequence encodes CASRKELGNTEAFF.

This rearrangement joins TRBV24-1 to TRBJ2-5; 10 bases align to TRBD2. V trimming: 9 bases; J trimming: 4 bases; junction bases outside the gene matches: 4. This CDR3 is 13 amino acids long. CDR1 is KGHDR, CDR2 SFDVKD, per germline. As DNA, the CDR3 is TGTGCCACCTCGCTAGCGGGAGTAGAGACCCAGTACTTC. Protein sequence: CATSLAGVETQYF.

The chain has TRBV18 and TRBJ2-1, with D possibly TRBD1 on 5 matching bases. There are 15 residues in the CDR3. V gave up 6 bases and J gave up 2 bases, with 14 bases separating them. Germline assignment: CDR1 KGHSH and CDR2 LQKENI. CDR3 sequence reads: CASSTEGATYNEQFF. CDR3 DNA sequence: TGTGCCAGCTCCACGGAAGGGGCTACCTACAATGAGCAGTTCTTC.

The chain is built from TRBV7-9 and TRBJ2-2; 7 bases agree with TRBD1. Trimming removed 9 bases from V and 1 base from J; junction bases left unmatched: 2. From germline, CDR1 is SEHNR and CDR2 FQNEAQ (reference sequence). CDR3 length: 13 residues. The CDR3 coding sequence is TGTGCCAGTGGGACAGTGAACACCGGGGAGCTGTTTTTT. It codes for CASGTVNTGELFF.

This clone was counted only a few times. The chain combines TRBV7-2 with TRBJ1-2, with 7 bases that match TRBD1. The trim removed 5 bases at V and 4 bases at J, leaving 13 bases unmatched. The CDR3 sequence is 16 residues long. CDR1 SGHTA and CDR2 FQGNSA come from the germline V gene. CDR3 DNA: TGTGCCAGCAGCCCCTCCGGGACAGTTTTTAGCTATGGCTACACCTTC. This translates into CASSPSGTVFSYGYTF.

CDR3 bases: TGTGCCAGCAGTCCCAACGGCTATGGCTACACCTTC. Its protein is CASSPNGYGYTF. The chain combines TRBV27 with TRBJ1-2, with no clear D. The CDR3 sequence is 12 residues long. The V end lost 5 bases, the J end lost 4 bases, and 8 bases lay between the germline ends. Germline V gives CDR1 MNHEY, CDR2 SMNVEV (reference sequence).

Here the CDR3 DNA reads TGTGCCAGCAGCTTCCCCGGGACAGCAATTCGGGACGAGCAGTACTTC. It encodes CASSFPGTAIRDEQYF. The chain employs TRBV5-4 and TRBJ2-7; the match to TRBD1 covers 7 bases. The CDR3 spans 16 residues. Unmatched junction bases numbered 13, after V lost 2 bases and J lost 5 bases. Germline CDR1 is SGHNT and CDR2 is YYREEE (reference sequence).

This clone has just a few counts. The chain is built from TRBV7-2 and TRBJ1-2; D perhaps matches TRBD1 (5 bases). Looked up from germline, CDR1 is SGHTA and CDR2 is FQGNSA. V lost 0 bases to trimming and J lost 8 bases, with 13 bases between them. The CDR3 spans 14 residues. The CDR3 DNA reads TGTGCCAGCAGCTTAGCGCCCACAGGTTTCGGCTACACCTTC. Translated, it gives CASSLAPTGFGYTF.